This T cell receptor (beta chain) was recorded in a study of identical twins. Concerning this clonotype: Its antigen remains unknown. The junction departs from germline at one end; a sequencing error may be responsible.

TCRdb reanalysed the 5' RACE reads using MiXCR and keeps one entry per CDR3 protein. The table shows roughly 290,000 distinct CDR3 sequences, with just under 9.5% occurring only once. Germline assignment: CDR1 LGHNA and CDR2 YNFKEQ. This CDR3 has 14 amino acids. Whole-study results and caveats: Partial confounding of zero-insertion analyses by invariant MAIT and iNKT cells was possible. Conclusions were drawn cross-sectionally by statistical analysis, without following the same donors.

The data were also submitted as part of a second study, on yellow fever vaccine responses in identical twins.

The chain has TRBV4-2 and TRBJ2-7; 7 bases align to TRBD2. The clonotype was recovered from a woman younger than 30 in good health. The specimen sequenced was CD8+ T cells sorted from blood. The DNA for the CDR3 is TGTGCCAGCAGCCAAGTTGGGGGGGTCGACGATCAGTACTTC. Translating gives CASSQVGGVDDQYF.